This is a list of T cell receptor beta chains from one sample in a study of cytomegalovirus exposure and HLA in healthy donors. Profiled with immunoSEQ multiplex PCR; TCRdb holds only in-frame clones, not every one. The sample carries around 94,000 clones, around 84% recorded once. The sequenced material came from PBMCs. The receptors were sampled from a human donor in good health. CDR3s include the opening cysteine and the closing phenylalanine or tryptophan. Fields, in order: CDR3 length, J gene, V gene, D gene, clone size, CDR3 protein, CDR3 DNA. The D gene is left open where the match is weak. Clone size is given for some rows only: seen once, a few or many times, or a class if the clone is expanded.

>16|TRBJ2-7|TRBV7-2|TRBD2|.
CASSQLPGLAGHEQYF
TGTGCCAGCAGCCAATTACCGGGACTAGCAGGCCACGAGCAGTACTTC
>14|TRBJ2-5|TRBV9|.|.
CASSVGTRGETQYF
TGTGCCAGCAGCGTAGGGACTCGGGGAGAGACCCAGTACTTC
>15|TRBJ2-7|TRBV19|TRBD2|once
CASSAGLAGSYEQYF
TGTGCCAGTAGCGCCGGACTAGCGGGGTCCTACGAGCAGTACTTC
>13|TRBJ2-1|TRBV10-3|TRBD2|.
CAISLAGGNEQFF
TGTGCCATCAGTCTAGCGGGAGGCAATGAGCAGTTCTTC
>17|TRBJ2-7|TRBV1|.|.
CTSSQDMAGVSSYEQYF
TGCACCAGCAGCCAAGATATGGCAGGGGTCTCTTCCTACGAGCAGTACTTC
>13|TRBJ1-4|TRBV18|.|.
CASQPRRDEKLFF
TGTGCCAGTCAACCTAGGAGGGATGAAAAACTGTTTTTT
>15|TRBJ1-2|TRBV7-8|TRBD1|.
CASSPQGQDGYGYTF
TGTGCCAGCAGCCCACAAGGACAGGATGGCTATGGCTACACCTTC
>17|TRBJ1-6|TRBV5-1|TRBD1|.
CASSLGSARGLYSPLHF
TGCGCCAGCAGCTTAGGTTCGGCCAGGGGGCTGTATTCACCCCTCCACTTT
>15|TRBJ2-1|TRBV6-1|.|.
CASSGRGAAYNEQFF
TGTGCCAGCAGTGGTCGGGGGGCCGCCTACAATGAGCAGTTCTTC
>13|TRBJ2-7|TRBV4-3|.|few
CASSQTGSHEQYF
TGCGCCAGCAGCCAAACAGGGTCCCACGAGCAGTACTTC
>15|TRBJ2-7|TRBV9|.|.
CASSAGVAGAYEQYF
TGTGCCAGCAGCGCAGGGGTTGCGGGGGCCTACGAGCAGTACTTC
>15|TRBJ2-1|TRBV19|TRBD2|.
CASSIGSGSYNEQFF
TGTGCCAGTAGTATAGGTAGCGGGAGTTACAATGAGCAGTTCTTC
>15|TRBJ1-4|TRBV13|.|.
CASSPRGSRNEKLFF
TGTGCCAGCAGCCCCCGAGGGTCCCGGAATGAAAAACTGTTTTTT
>14|TRBJ1-5|TRBV27|TRBD1|.
CASSSTGAWQPQHF
TGTGCCAGCAGTTCCACAGGGGCCTGGCAGCCCCAGCATTTT
>13|TRBJ1-3|TRBV19|.|.
CAVHGKAGNTIYF
TGTGCCGTACACGGGAAGGCTGGAAACACCATATATTTT
>14|TRBJ2-7|TRBV11-1|.|.
CASSLDGISYEQYF
TGTGCCAGCAGCTTAGACGGGATCTCCTACGAGCAGTACTTC
>15|TRBJ2-2|TRBV27|TRBD1|.
CASRRTGVNTGELFF
TGTGCCAGCCGTCGGACAGGGGTGAACACCGGGGAGCTGTTTTTT
>14|TRBJ2-7|TRBV28|TRBD2|few
CATEWRGNLYEQYF
TGTGCCACCGAGTGGCGGGGGAACCTGTACGAGCAGTACTTC
>12|TRBJ2-7|TRBV5-6|.|.
CASSSAAYEQYF
TGTGCCAGCAGCTCGGCGGCCTACGAGCAGTACTTC
>14|TRBJ2-7|TRBV6-1|.|.
CASSEVGRDYEQYF
TGTGCCAGCAGTGAAGTTGGCAGGGACTACGAGCAGTACTTC
>11|TRBJ2-3|TRBV2|.|.
CASSQEGTQYF
TGTGCCAGCAGCCAGGAGGGTACGCAGTATTTT
>12|TRBJ1-2|TRBV19|TRBD1|.
CASRGQNYGYTF
TGTGCCAGTAGGGGACAGAACTATGGCTACACCTTC
>14|TRBJ1-5|TRBV2|.|.
CASRGQTYNQPQHF
TGTGCCAGCCGGGGACAAACCTACAATCAGCCCCAGCATTTT
>16|TRBJ2-1|TRBV2|TRBD2|few
CASTFIAGGPNGWEFF
TGTGCCAGCACCTTCATAGCGGGAGGGCCTAACGGATGGGAATTCTTC
>14|TRBJ1-5|TRBV19|.|.
CASSVWAMDQPQHF
TGTGCCAGTAGTGTTTGGGCCATGGATCAGCCCCAGCATTTT
>13|TRBJ1-5|TRBV19|.|few
CASTFNGNQPQHF
TGTGCCAGTACTTTTAATGGCAATCAGCCCCAGCATTTT
>15|TRBJ1-5|TRBV7-8|TRBD1|once
CASSLNRGPNQPQHF
TGTGCCAGCAGCTTAAACAGGGGTCCCAATCAGCCCCAGCATTTT
>14|TRBJ2-7|TRBV7-6|TRBD1|once
CASSLRGPSYEQYF
TGTGCCAGCAGCTTAAGGGGGCCCTCCTACGAGCAGTACTTC
>14|TRBJ2-7|TRBV7-8|TRBD1|.
CASSPDRGKYEQYF
TGTGCCAGCAGCCCAGACAGGGGTAAGTACGAGCAGTACTTC
>18|TRBJ1-4|TRBV5-8|TRBD1|few
CASSSLISPGQSNEKLFF
TGTGCCAGCAGCTCGCTCATTTCACCGGGACAGTCTAATGAAAAACTGTTTTTT
>14|TRBJ2-2|TRBV4-3|.|.
CASSQDIRTGELFF
TGCGCCAGCAGCCAAGATATCCGTACAGGGGAGCTGTTTTTT
>12|TRBJ2-1|TRBV27|.|.
CASSFEGNEQFF
TGTGCCAGCAGTTTCGAGGGAAATGAGCAGTTCTTC
>15|TRBJ2-1|TRBV5-8|TRBD1|.
CASSPWGTGYNEQFF
TGTGCCAGCAGCCCCTGGGGGACAGGCTACAATGAGCAGTTCTTC
>13|TRBJ2-1|TRBV19|.|.
CASSLVAMNEQFF
TGTGCCAGTAGTTTGGTAGCAATGAATGAGCAGTTCTTC
>17|TRBJ1-2|TRBV7-9|.|few
CASSSTRTFTGRSGYTF
TGTGCCAGCAGCTCTACTCGGACCTTCACAGGGCGAAGTGGCTACACCTTC
>15|TRBJ1-2|TRBV28|TRBD1|.
CASSRPGQGRKGYTF
TGTGCCAGCAGTCGTCCGGGACAGGGGAGGAAAGGCTACACCTTC
>16|TRBJ2-1|TRBV27|.|.
CASSFPTGTSYNEQFF
TGTGCCAGCAGTTTCCCTACTGGGACTTCCTACAATGAGCAGTTCTTC
>16|TRBJ1-3|TRBV21-1|.|.
CASSKVPHPRGNTIYF
TGTGCCAGCAGCAAAGTGCCACACCCACGAGGAAACACCATATATTTT
>14|TRBJ2-1|TRBV6-1|TRBD2|.
CASRRATSGGEQFF
TGTGCCAGCAGGCGAGCGACTAGCGGGGGGGAGCAGTTCTTC
>15|TRBJ2-7|TRBV27|TRBD2|.
CASSWGAGGYYEQYF
TGTGCCAGCAGTTGGGGGGCGGGAGGGTACTACGAGCAGTACTTC
>15|TRBJ1-6|TRBV7-9|TRBD1|.
CASSRDSPNNSPLHF
TGTGCCAGCAGCCGGGACAGTCCAAATAATTCACCCCTCCACTTT
>12|TRBJ1-2|TRBV28|TRBD1|.
CASSSTGSGYTF
TGTGCCAGCAGTTCGACAGGGTCTGGCTACACCTTC
>14|TRBJ2-1|TRBV11-3|TRBD2|.
CASSAGTSGFGQFF
TGTGCCAGCAGCGCCGGGACTAGCGGGTTCGGGCAGTTCTTC
>17|TRBJ1-1|TRBV5-6|.|once
CASSLAGRGRGGTEAFF
TGTGCCAGCAGCTTGGCGGGCAGGGGAAGAGGTGGAACTGAAGCTTTCTTT
>12|TRBJ2-7|TRBV18|.|.
CASSPTDYEQYF
TGTGCCAGCTCCCCGACTGATTACGAGCAGTACTTC
>15|TRBJ2-2|TRBV5-4|.|.
CASSLGAGAVGELFF
TGTGCCAGCAGCTTGGGGGCGGGGGCGGTCGGGGAGCTGTTTTTT
>17|TRBJ2-3|TRBV9|.|once
CASSVLDGLPAGGTQYF
TGTGCCAGCAGCGTACTCGACGGACTTCCAGCTGGTGGTACGCAGTATTTT
>16|TRBJ1-1|TRBV7-6|TRBD1|.
CASSMRVAGGNTEAFF
TGTGCCAGCAGCATGAGAGTCGCAGGGGGGAACACTGAAGCTTTCTTT
>17|TRBJ1-3|TRBV14|.|.
CASSQKGGNVGLYTIYF
TGTGCCAGCAGCCAAAAAGGAGGGAACGTCGGCCTTTACACCATATATTTT
>14|TRBJ2-1|TRBV4-3|.|medium-sized
CASSQDELGNEQFF
TGCGCCAGCAGCCAAGATGAGCTCGGCAATGAGCAGTTCTTC
>17|TRBJ1-1|TRBV5-1|.|.
CASSLSAREVGHTEAFF
TGCGCCAGCAGCTTGAGTGCCAGGGAGGTCGGTCACACTGAAGCTTTCTTT
>13|TRBJ1-2|TRBV30|.|.
CAWSDGASYGYTF
TGTGCCTGGAGTGATGGGGCCTCCTATGGCTACACCTTC
>19|TRBJ1-1|TRBV4-1|TRBD1|.
CASSQDPGDRADSGTEAFF
TGCGCCAGCAGCCAAGATCCGGGGGACAGGGCCGATTCTGGCACTGAAGCTTTCTTT
>15|TRBJ2-6|TRBV28|.|.
CASTVQGTGANVLTF
TGTGCCAGCACCGTACAGGGAACGGGGGCCAACGTCCTGACTTTC
>15|TRBJ2-7|TRBV6-5|TRBD1|once
CASSYGTGATYEQYF
TGTGCCAGCAGTTACGGGACAGGCGCTACCTACGAGCAGTACTTC
>15|TRBJ1-2|TRBV6-1|TRBD1|.
CASSDRQGADYGYTF
TGTGCCAGCAGTGATAGGCAGGGGGCTGACTATGGCTACACCTTC
>11|TRBJ2-5|TRBV20-1|.|.
CSARGAETQYF
TGCAGTGCCAGGGGGGCCGAGACCCAGTACTTC
>14|TRBJ2-1|TRBV19|.|.
CASRSRGARNEQFF
TGTGCCAGTAGAAGTCGGGGGGCACGGAATGAGCAGTTCTTC
>17|TRBJ1-6|TRBV19|TRBD1|.
CASCKGQGVSYNSPLHF
TGTGCCAGTTGCAAAGGACAGGGTGTATCCTATAATTCACCCCTCCACTTT
>15|TRBJ1-6|TRBV19|.|.
CASAMGDIGNSPLHF
TGTGCCAGCGCAATGGGGGACATAGGTAATTCACCCCTCCACTTT